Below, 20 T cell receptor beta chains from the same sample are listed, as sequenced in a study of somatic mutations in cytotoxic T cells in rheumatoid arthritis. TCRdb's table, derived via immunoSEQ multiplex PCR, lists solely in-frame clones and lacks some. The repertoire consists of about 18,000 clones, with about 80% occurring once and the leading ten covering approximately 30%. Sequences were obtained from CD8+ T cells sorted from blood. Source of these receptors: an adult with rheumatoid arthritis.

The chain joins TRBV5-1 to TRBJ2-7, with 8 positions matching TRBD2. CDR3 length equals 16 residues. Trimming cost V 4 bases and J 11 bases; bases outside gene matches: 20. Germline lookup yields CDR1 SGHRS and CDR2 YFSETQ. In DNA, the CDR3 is TGCGCCAGCAGCGGACGGGGGGAAGCGGGAGACCCGACGGAGTACTTC. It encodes CASSGRGEAGDPTEYF.

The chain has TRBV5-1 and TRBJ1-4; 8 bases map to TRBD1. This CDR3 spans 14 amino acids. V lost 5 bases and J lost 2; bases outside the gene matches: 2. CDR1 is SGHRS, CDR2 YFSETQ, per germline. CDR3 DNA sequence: TGCGCCAGCAGGAGACAGGGGACTAATGAAAAACTGTTTTTT. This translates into CASRRQGTNEKLFF.

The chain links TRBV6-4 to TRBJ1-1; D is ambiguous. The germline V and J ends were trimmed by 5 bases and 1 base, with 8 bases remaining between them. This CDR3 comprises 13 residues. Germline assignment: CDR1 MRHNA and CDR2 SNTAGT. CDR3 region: CASSLPENTEAFF. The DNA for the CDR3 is TGTGCCAGCAGTCTACCAGAGAACACTGAAGCTTTCTTT.

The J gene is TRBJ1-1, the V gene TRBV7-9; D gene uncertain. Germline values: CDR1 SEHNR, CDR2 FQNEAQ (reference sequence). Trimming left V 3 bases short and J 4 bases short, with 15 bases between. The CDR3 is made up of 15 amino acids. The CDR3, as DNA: TGTGCCAGCAGCTTTCAAGAGAGGAAGGGCACTGAAGCTTTCTTT. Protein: CASSFQERKGTEAFF.

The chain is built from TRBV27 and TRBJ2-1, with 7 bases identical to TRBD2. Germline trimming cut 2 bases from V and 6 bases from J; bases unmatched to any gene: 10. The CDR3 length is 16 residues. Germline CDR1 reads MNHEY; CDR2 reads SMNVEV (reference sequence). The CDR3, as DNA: TGTGCCAGCAGTTTACTGTCTAGCGGAGGGGTCAATGAGCAGTTCTTC. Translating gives CASSLLSSGGVNEQFF.

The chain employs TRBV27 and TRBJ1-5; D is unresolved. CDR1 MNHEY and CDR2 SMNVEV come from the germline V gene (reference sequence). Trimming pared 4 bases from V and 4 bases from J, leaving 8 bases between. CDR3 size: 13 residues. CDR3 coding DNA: TGTGCCAGCAGTTCTATCATAAATCAGCCCCAGCATTTT. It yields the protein CASSSIINQPQHF.

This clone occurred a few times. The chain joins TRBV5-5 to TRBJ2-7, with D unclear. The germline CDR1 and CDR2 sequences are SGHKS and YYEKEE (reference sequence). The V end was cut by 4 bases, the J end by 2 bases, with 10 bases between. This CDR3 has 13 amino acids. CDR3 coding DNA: TGTGCCAGCAGCCCGAGTGCTACCTACGAGCAGTACTTC. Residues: CASSPSATYEQYF.

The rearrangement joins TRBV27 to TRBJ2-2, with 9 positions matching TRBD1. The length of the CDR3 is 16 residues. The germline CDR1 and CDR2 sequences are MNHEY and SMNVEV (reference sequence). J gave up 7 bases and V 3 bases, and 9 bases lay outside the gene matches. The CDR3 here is CASSLAPGQGIGELFF. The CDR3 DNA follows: TGTGCCAGCAGTTTGGCTCCGGGACAGGGAATCGGGGAGCTGTTTTTT.

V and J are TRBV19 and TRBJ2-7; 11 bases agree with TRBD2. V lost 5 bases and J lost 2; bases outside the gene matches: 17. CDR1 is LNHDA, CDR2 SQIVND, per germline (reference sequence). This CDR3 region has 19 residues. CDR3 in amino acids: CASSSLFPTSGGRTYEQYF. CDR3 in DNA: TGTGCCAGTAGTTCCCTGTTTCCTACTAGCGGGGGACGAACCTACGAGCAGTACTTC.

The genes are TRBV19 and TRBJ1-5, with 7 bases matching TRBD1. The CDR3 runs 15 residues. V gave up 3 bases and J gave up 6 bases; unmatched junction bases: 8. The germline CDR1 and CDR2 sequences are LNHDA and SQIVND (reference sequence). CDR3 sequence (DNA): TGTGCCAGTAGTATCTCCCCGGCAGGGGGTCAGCCCCAGCATTTT. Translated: CASSISPAGGQPQHF.

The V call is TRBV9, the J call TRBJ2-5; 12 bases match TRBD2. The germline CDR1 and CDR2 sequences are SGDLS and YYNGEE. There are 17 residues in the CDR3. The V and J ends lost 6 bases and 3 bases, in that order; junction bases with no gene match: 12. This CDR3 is CASNHNPRTSGEETQYF. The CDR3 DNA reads TGTGCCAGCAACCATAACCCCAGGACTAGCGGGGAAGAGACCCAGTACTTC.

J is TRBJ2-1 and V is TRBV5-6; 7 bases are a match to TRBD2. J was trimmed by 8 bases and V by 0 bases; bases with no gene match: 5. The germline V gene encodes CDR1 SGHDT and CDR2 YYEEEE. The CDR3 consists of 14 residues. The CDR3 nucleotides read TGTGCCAGCAGCTTGGGAGTGGGAGGGCATGAGCAGTTCTTC. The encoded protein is CASSLGVGGHEQFF.

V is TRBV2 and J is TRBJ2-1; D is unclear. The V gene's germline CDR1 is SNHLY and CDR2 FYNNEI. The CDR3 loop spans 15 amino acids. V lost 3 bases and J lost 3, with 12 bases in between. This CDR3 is CASSDESLGYNEQFF. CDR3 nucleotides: TGTGCCAGCAGTGACGAGTCCTTGGGCTACAATGAGCAGTTCTTC.

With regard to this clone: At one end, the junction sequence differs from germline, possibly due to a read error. CDR3 nucleotide sequence: TGTGCCAGCAGTTTGGATTTTAACTACGAGCAGTACTTC. Residues: CASSLDFNYEQYF. J is TRBJ2-7 and V is TRBV5-5; D uncertain. Germline values: CDR1 SGHKS, CDR2 YYEKEE (reference sequence). This CDR3 region has 13 residues. The whole variable domain, filled in from reference TRBV5-5 and TRBJ2-7, reads DAGVTQSPTHLIKTRGQQVTLRCSPISGHKSVSWYQQVLGQGPQFIFQYYEKEERGRGNFPDRFSARQFPNYSSELNVNALLLGDSALYLCASSLDFNYEQYFGPGTRLTVT.

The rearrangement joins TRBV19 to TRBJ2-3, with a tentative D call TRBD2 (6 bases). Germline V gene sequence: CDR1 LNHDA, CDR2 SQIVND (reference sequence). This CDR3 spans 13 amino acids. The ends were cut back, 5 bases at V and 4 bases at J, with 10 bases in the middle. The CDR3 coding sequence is TGTGCCAGTAGTCCGGGGGTGGCAGATACGCAGTATTTT. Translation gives CASSPGVADTQYF.

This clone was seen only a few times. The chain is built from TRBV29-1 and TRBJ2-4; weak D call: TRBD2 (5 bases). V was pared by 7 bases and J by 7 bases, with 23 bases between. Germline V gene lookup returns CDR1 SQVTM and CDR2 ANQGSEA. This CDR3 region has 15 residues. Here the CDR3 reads CSAHLHPSGSNIQYF. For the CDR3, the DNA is TGCAGCGCCCACTTGCATCCATCGGGGTCGAACATTCAGTACTTC.

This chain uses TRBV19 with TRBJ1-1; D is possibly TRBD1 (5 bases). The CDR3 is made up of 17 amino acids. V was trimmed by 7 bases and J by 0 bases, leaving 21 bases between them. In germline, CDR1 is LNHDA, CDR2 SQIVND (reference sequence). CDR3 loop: CASNPGGVSDMNTEAFF. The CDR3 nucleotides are TGTGCCAGTAACCCAGGAGGGGTTAGTGATATGAACACTGAAGCTTTCTTT. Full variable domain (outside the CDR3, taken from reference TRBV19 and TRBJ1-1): DGGITQSPKYLFRKEGQNVTLSCEQNLNHDAMYWYRQDPGQGLRLIYYSQIVNDFQKGDIAEGYSVSREKKESFPLTVTSAQKNPTAFYLCASNPGGVSDMNTEAFFGQGTRLTVV.

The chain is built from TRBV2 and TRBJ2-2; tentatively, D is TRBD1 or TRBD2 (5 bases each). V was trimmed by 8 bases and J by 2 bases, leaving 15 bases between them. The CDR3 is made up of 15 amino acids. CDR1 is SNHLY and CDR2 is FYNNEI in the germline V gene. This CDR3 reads CASVEGTVNTGELFF. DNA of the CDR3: TGTGCCAGCGTGGAAGGGACGGTAAACACCGGGGAGCTGTTTTTT.

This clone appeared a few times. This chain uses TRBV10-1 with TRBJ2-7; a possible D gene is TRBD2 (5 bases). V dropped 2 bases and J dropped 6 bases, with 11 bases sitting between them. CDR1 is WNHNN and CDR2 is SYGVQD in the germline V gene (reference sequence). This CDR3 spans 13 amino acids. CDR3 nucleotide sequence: TGCGCCAGCAGTGAGGAGGGTCTGACCGAGCAGTACTTC. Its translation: CASSEEGLTEQYF.

This CDR3 is CAWSIQAGEQFF. The CDR3 nucleotides read TGTGCCTGGAGTATTCAAGCGGGTGAGCAGTTCTTC. The V and J genes are TRBV30 and TRBJ2-1; D possibly corresponds to TRBD2 (6 bases). V lost 2 bases, J lost 9 bases, and 11 bases lay in between. Germline V lookup: CDR1 GTSNPN, CDR2 SVGIG (reference sequence). This CDR3 has 12 amino acids. The full variable domain, its missing parts supplied by reference TRBV30 and TRBJ2-1, is SQTIHQWPATLVQPVGSPLSLECTVEGTSNPNLYWYRQAAGRGLQLLFYSVGIGQISSEVPQNLSASRPQDRQFILSSKKLLLSDSGFYLCAWSIQAGEQFFGPGTRLTVL.